The entry that follows covers one T cell receptor (beta chain) sequence. Germline V CDR1 and CDR2: SNHLY, FYNNEI. V shed 8 bases and J 7 bases; nucleotides not matched to a gene: 5. The CDR3 contains 14 residues. This sample was included in a study of cytomegalovirus exposure and HLA in healthy donors. This PCR relied on a set of 60 Vbeta primers and 13 Jbeta primers. Repertoires were generated with immunoSEQ multiplex PCR, while TCRdb's copy carries only in-frame clones and drops some. The table records some 200,000 clones, about four fifths of them present only once. Material for sequencing was PBMCs. This clonotype was obtained from a female donor in good health and CMV-seronegative. The rearrangement links TRBV2 to TRBJ2-1, with 13 bases lining up with TRBD2. CDR3 nucleotides: TGTGCCAGCCAACTAGCGGGAGGGGGGAATGAGCAGTTCTTC. This sequence encodes CASQLAGGGNEQFF.